This TCR beta chain is from a study of blood T cell repertoires in COVID-19. Sequenced by immunoSEQ multiplex PCR; TCRdb stores in-frame clones only, minus some. The sample includes around 300,000 clones, about nine tenths seen only once; the top ten take about 1.8%. The length of the CDR3 is 15 residues. Per the germline V gene, CDR1 is SGHTA and CDR2 is FQGNSA. V was clipped by 5 bases and J by 1 base; unmatched bases: 8. The gene calls are TRBV7-2 and TRBJ2-7; 7 nucleotides align to TRBD1. The material sequenced was PBMCs or T cells enriched from blood (not recorded which). The receptor was isolated from a woman aged 40 to 50 who had recovered from COVID-19. DNA for the CDR3: TGTGCCAGCAGCCCTCGATCGACAGGGTCCTACGAGCAGTACTTC. Translation gives CASSPRSTGSYEQYF.